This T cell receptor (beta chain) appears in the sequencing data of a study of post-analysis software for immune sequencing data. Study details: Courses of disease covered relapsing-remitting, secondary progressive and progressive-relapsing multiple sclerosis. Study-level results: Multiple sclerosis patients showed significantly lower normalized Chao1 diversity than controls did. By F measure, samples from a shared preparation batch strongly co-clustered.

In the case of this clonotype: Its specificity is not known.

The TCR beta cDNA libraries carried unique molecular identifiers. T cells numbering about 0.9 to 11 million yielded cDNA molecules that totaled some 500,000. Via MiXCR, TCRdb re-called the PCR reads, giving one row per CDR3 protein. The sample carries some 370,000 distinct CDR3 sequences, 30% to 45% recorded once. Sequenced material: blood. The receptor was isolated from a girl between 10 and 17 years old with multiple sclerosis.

The CDR3 coding sequence is TGCGCCAGCAGCCAAGATCGCGCGGGGGCCCGGGGCTACACCTTC. It encodes CASSQDRAGARGYTF. The rearrangement links TRBV4-3 to TRBJ1-2; tentatively, D is TRBD1 (6 bases). The CDR3 runs to 15 residues. V was trimmed by 0 bases and J by 8 bases, leaving 16 bases between them. Germline V gene data show CDR1 as LGHNA and CDR2 as YSLEER.